The rows below give T cell receptor beta chains drawn from one sample of a study of shared clonotypes between healthy human individuals. Produced via immunoSEQ multiplex PCR; TCRdb's table is partial and in-frame only. The table lists about 1.9 million clones, around 93% of them singletons. Sequencing input: naive CD8+ T cells from PBMCs. All receptors derive from a man between 18 and 35 years old in good health. Some clones in this sample may be carry-over from other donors' samples. CDR3s include the opening cysteine and the closing phenylalanine or tryptophan. The D gene is left open where the match is weak.

j_call d_call v_call cdr3_aa
TRBJ2-7 . TRBV28 CASSFRSRAGYEQYF
TRBJ2-1 TRBD2 TRBV28 CASSSGGSPPYNEQFF
TRBJ1-2 . TRBV7-9 CASSLVTATYGYTF
TRBJ2-7 . TRBV5-4 CASSSARNEQYF
TRBJ1-1 . TRBV6-5 CASSLSGGKNTEAFF
TRBJ2-2 TRBD2 TRBV7-3 CASSPLPGLAATGELFF
TRBJ2-7 TRBD1 TRBV11-2 CASSLEPGQGYEQYF
TRBJ2-3 . TRBV14 CASSRSLAGTQYF
TRBJ1-1 TRBD1 TRBV25-1 CASMRGRGDTEAFF
TRBJ2-2 . TRBV27 CASSLLLAEGAGELFF
TRBJ2-2 TRBD2 TRBV27 CASSFGTSGGTGELFF
TRBJ1-2 TRBD1 TRBV27 CASSPHYRGWGNYGYTF
TRBJ2-1 TRBD2 TRBV7-9 CASSPRTSGSNEQFF
TRBJ2-5 . TRBV19 CASSIRFGTLQETQYF
TRBJ2-7 TRBD2 TRBV6-6 CASRSAGLAVSEQYF
TRBJ2-1 TRBD2 TRBV7-7 CASSIGLAGYNEQFF
TRBJ1-1 TRBD1 TRBV9 CASSETAGQVGEAFF
TRBJ2-7 . TRBV11-2 CASSFQRVSYEQYF
TRBJ1-1 . TRBV27 CASSLSLRGTEAFF
TRBJ2-3 . TRBV5-1 CASGLGARPSTDTQYF
TRBJ1-1 . TRBV29-1 CSVAIALRNTEAFF
TRBJ2-1 . TRBV4-3 CASSPEAPSSYNEQFF
TRBJ2-7 TRBD2 TRBV6-5 CASSSSGRTSEQYF
TRBJ2-5 . TRBV11-2 CASSLYNQETQYF
TRBJ1-1 . TRBV5-4 CASSLMAGGTEAFF
TRBJ2-7 TRBD1 TRBV7-4 CASSPRGPCSYEQYF
TRBJ2-5 . TRBV28 CASSLPRGNQETQYF
TRBJ2-3 TRBD1 TRBV7-8 CASSLGAGGARTFGDTQYF
TRBJ2-1 . TRBV5-1 CASSLVGEQFF
TRBJ1-3 . TRBV6-5 CASSPTDRSGNTIYF
TRBJ2-4 . TRBV6-1 CASSMGTLAKNIQYF
TRBJ1-2 . TRBV9 CASSVDRGILNYGYTF
TRBJ2-7 TRBD2 TRBV9 CASSVSTSGISEQYF
TRBJ2-1 TRBD1 TRBV5-6 CASSLQGQWNEQFF
TRBJ2-3 . TRBV28 CASTLGRGAADTQYF
TRBJ2-5 . TRBV5-8 CASSLLRGGETQYF
TRBJ2-1 . TRBV27 CASSLPLRSGYHPYNEQFF
TRBJ2-3 TRBD1 TRBV6-1 CASSEGQGGTDTQYF
TRBJ2-7 . TRBV27 CASSTTGTLTYEQYF
TRBJ2-7 . TRBV5-6 CASSRGRGVYEQYF
TRBJ2-2 . TRBV10-3 CAIGPGKNWELFF
TRBJ1-1 . TRBV27 CASSHGHPNTEAFF
TRBJ2-3 TRBD2 TRBV9 CASSVGLAGNTDTQYF
TRBJ2-5 . TRBV9 CASSPGTAYQETQYF
TRBJ2-3 . TRBV27 CASSLTTTDTQYF
TRBJ2-7 . TRBV27 CASSTLAGYRSYEQYF
TRBJ1-2 . TRBV19 CASSMPRTANWGYTF
TRBJ2-3 . TRBV28 CASSLTDRSTDTQYF
TRBJ1-5 . TRBV6-5 CASSYARLEPQHF